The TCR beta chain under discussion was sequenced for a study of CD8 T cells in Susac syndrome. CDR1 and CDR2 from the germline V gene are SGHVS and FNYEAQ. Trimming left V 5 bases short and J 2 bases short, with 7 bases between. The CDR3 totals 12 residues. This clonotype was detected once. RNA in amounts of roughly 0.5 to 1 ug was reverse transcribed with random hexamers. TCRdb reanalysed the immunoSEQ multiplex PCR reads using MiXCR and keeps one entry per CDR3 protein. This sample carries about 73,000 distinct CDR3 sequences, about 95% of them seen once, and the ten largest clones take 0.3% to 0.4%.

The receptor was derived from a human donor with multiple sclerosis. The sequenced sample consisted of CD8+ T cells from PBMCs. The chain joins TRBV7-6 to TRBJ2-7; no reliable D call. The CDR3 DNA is TGTGCCAGCAGCCCCCTTACCTACGAGCAGTACTTC. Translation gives CASSPLTYEQYF.